Below, one T cell receptor beta chain is given with its context. What it binds is not known. PCR was performed using 60 Vbeta and 13 Jbeta primers. Data came from immunoSEQ multiplex PCR; TCRdb stores just in-frame clones and leaves some out. This table holds around 230,000 clones, 80% to 90% found once. These data come from a study of cytomegalovirus exposure and HLA in healthy donors. General study findings and limits: When analyzed later, the rates of TCR association showed variation by HLA locus, with DRB1 the most and HLA-C the fewest.

Germline assignment: CDR1 DFQATT and CDR2 SNEGSKA (reference sequence). V was cut by 4 bases and J by 1 base, with 5 bases left in between. CDR3 length equals 11 residues. This TCR derives from a girl aged 2-10 years in good health and CMV-seronegative. Specimen: PBMCs. The rearrangement links TRBV20-1 to TRBJ2-7; no reliable D call. This CDR3 reads CSATGSYEQYF. The CDR3 nucleotides read TGCAGTGCTACCGGGTCCTACGAGCAGTACTTC.